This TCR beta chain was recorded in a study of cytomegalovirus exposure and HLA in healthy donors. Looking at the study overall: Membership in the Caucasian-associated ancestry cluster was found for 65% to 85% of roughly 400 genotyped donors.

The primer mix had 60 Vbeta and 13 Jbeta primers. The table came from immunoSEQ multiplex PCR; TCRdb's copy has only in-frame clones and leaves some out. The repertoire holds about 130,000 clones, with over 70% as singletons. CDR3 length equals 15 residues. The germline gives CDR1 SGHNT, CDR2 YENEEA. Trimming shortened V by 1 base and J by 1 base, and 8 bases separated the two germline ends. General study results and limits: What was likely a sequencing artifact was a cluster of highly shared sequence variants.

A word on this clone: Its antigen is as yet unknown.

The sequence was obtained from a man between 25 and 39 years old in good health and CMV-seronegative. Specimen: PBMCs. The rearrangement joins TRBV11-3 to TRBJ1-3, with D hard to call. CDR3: CASSLGEHSGNTIYF. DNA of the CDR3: TGTGCCAGCAGCTTAGGGGAGCATTCTGGAAACACCATATATTTT.